This passage covers 16 T cell receptor beta chains from one sample sequenced in a study of shared clonotypes between healthy human individuals. TCRdb's table, derived via immunoSEQ multiplex PCR, lists solely in-frame clones and lacks some. The table includes approximately 2.1 million clones, just over 90% detected once. Sequencing input: naive CD4+ T cells from PBMCs. The subset: CD45RA+ positively selected. Source of these receptors: a young man in good health. Some clones in this sample may be carry-over from other donors' samples.

This clone was seen just once. The chain uses TRBV27 and TRBJ2-5; 9 bases are shared with TRBD2. The V gene end was trimmed by 4 bases and the J gene end by 5 bases; junction bases not matched to a gene: 8. Germline CDR1 is MNHEY and CDR2 is SMNVEV (reference sequence). This CDR3 contains 15 residues. As DNA, the CDR3 is TGTGCCAGCAGTTCCGCGGGGGGGGTCGGGGAGACCCAGTACTTC. Encoded protein: CASSSAGGVGETQYF.

V and J are TRBV9 and TRBJ2-3; D remains ambiguous. The germline gives CDR1 SGDLS, CDR2 YYNGEE. V shed 1 base and J shed 1 base, with 10 bases lying between them. The CDR3 totals 15 residues. Here the CDR3 DNA reads TGTGCCAGCAGCGTATTGAGCCGGGGCACAGATACGCAGTATTTT. It translates to CASSVLSRGTDTQYF.

CDR3 DNA: TGTGCCAGCAGTCCAGCCCCCCCAGAACCTCCCTACGAGCAGTACTTC. Translation: CASSPAPPEPPYEQYF. This rearrangement joins TRBV27 to TRBJ2-7; D uncertain. The ends were cut back, 5 bases at V and 2 bases at J, with 19 bases in the middle. CDR3 length equals 16 residues. Germline V gene data show CDR1 as MNHEY and CDR2 as SMNVEV (reference sequence).

The CDR3 reads CASSPPFTDTQYF. CDR3 nucleotides: TGTGCCAGCAGCCCCCCCTTCACAGATACGCAGTATTTT. The rearrangement links TRBV27 to TRBJ2-3; D remains unclear. Between the trimmed V and J ends, which lost 6 bases and 2 bases, there was a span of 9 bases. This CDR3 region has 13 residues. CDR1 is MNHEY and CDR2 is SMNVEV in the germline V gene (reference sequence).

The rearrangement joins TRBV18 to TRBJ1-1; tentative D call: TRBD1 (5 bases). V lost 3 bases and J lost 3, with 17 bases in between. The length of the CDR3 is 16 residues. CDR1 and CDR2 (germline): KGHSH, LQKENI. Written as DNA, the CDR3 is TGTGCCAGCTCACCTAGTGGGGGAAGGGGATACACTGAAGCTTTCTTT. Amino acids: CASSPSGGRGYTEAFF.

This rearrangement joins TRBV5-6 to TRBJ1-5; 9 bases are a match to TRBD1. This CDR3 has 14 amino acids. CDR1 SGHDT and CDR2 YYEEEE come from the germline V gene. V lost 2 bases and J lost 4; bases outside the gene matches: 1. The CDR3 protein is CASSFGQGNQPQHF. The CDR3 nucleotides read TGTGCCAGCAGCTTCGGACAGGGGAATCAGCCCCAGCATTTT. Supplemented by reference TRBV5-6 and TRBJ1-5, the full variable domain reads DAGVTQSPTHLIKTRGQQVTLRCSPKSGHDTVSWYQQALGQGPQFIFQYYEEEERQRGNFPDRFSGHQFPNYSSELNVNALLLGDSALYLCASSFGQGNQPQHFGDGTRLSIL.

The chain joins TRBV6-6 to TRBJ2-3; D is unresolved. Trimming left V 6 bases short and J 6 bases short, with 13 bases between. This CDR3 is 13 amino acids long. CDR1 and CDR2 (germline): MNHNY, SVGAGI (reference sequence). In DNA form, the CDR3 reads TGTGCCAGCAGGACTGGTTCAAGGGATACGCAGTATTTT. This gives the protein CASRTGSRDTQYF.

Comment on this clone: Different DNA sequences within this sample yield the same CDR3. The chain combines TRBV2 with TRBJ2-7, with 10 nucleotides matching TRBD1. Trimming at V came to 6 bases and at J to 0 bases, leaving 5 bases not matched to a gene. This CDR3 comprises 15 residues. Per the germline V gene, CDR1 is SNHLY and CDR2 is FYNNEI. The CDR3 sequence is CASSRDRGSSYEQYF. The CDR3 DNA follows: TGTGCCAGCAGCCGGGACAGGGGAAGCTCCTACGAGCAGTACTTC.

V usage is TRBV7-9 and J usage is TRBJ1-1; TRBD1 matches 7 bases. The CDR3 consists of 14 residues. The trim removed 10 bases at V and 4 bases at J, leaving 12 bases unmatched. Germline V gene data show CDR1 as SEHNR and CDR2 as FQNEAQ (reference sequence). Here the CDR3 reads CATDKGQVGTEAFF. CDR3 sequence (DNA): TGTGCCACTGACAAAGGACAGGTTGGCACTGAAGCTTTCTTT.

On this clone itself: Additional DNA sequences in this sample encode the identical CDR3. The chain has TRBV20-1 and TRBJ2-3; D gene unclear. Trimming pared 2 bases from V and 4 bases from J, leaving 4 bases between. Germline V gene lookup returns CDR1 DFQATT and CDR2 SNEGSKA (reference sequence). The CDR3 spans 11 residues. In nucleotides, the CDR3 is TGCAGTGCTAGATTAGCAGATACGCAGTATTTT. This encodes CSARLADTQYF.

The chain couples TRBV6-4 to TRBJ1-1; TRBD1 matches 8 bases. The V segment lost 3 bases and the J segment 3 bases; nucleotides outside the gene matches: 9. The germline V gene encodes CDR1 MRHNA and CDR2 SNTAGT. The CDR3 is made up of 16 amino acids. The CDR3 nucleotides are TGTGCCAGCAGTGAGACAGGGGAATTTGGGGACACTGAAGCTTTCTTT. It is translated as CASSETGEFGDTEAFF.

With regard to this clone: This same CDR3 is encoded by further DNA sequences in the sample. This chain links TRBV5-4 with TRBJ1-3; D is undetermined. V shed 0 bases and J shed 0 bases, with 7 bases lying between them. This CDR3 spans 15 amino acids. The V gene's germline CDR1 is SGHNT and CDR2 YYREEE (reference sequence). DNA for the CDR3: TGTGCCAGCAGCTTGGACAGCCTCTCTGGAAACACCATATATTTT. Encoded protein: CASSLDSLSGNTIYF.

This chain joins TRBV28 and TRBJ2-7; 8 bases agree with TRBD1. V shed 5 bases and J 2 bases; nucleotides not matched to a gene: 5. The CDR3 spans 14 residues. CDR1 and CDR2 from the germline V gene are MDHEN and SYDVKM. The CDR3 DNA follows: TGTGCCAGCAGTGCGGGACAGGAGCCCTACGAGCAGTACTTC. Translated: CASSAGQEPYEQYF.

This chain links TRBV2 with TRBJ2-6; D gene unclear. V lost 2 bases to trimming and J lost 2 bases, with 7 bases between them. This CDR3 comprises 15 residues. Germline lookup yields CDR1 SNHLY and CDR2 FYNNEI. The CDR3 region is CASSENDPGANVLTF. CDR3 coding DNA: TGTGCCAGCAGTGAAAACGATCCTGGGGCCAACGTCCTGACTTTC.

The rearrangement joins TRBV2 to TRBJ1-6, with a weak D call TRBD1 (6 bases). This CDR3 region has 14 residues. Germline lookup yields CDR1 SNHLY and CDR2 FYNNEI. Trimming removed 5 bases at V and 7 bases at J, with 12 bases between. CDR3 residues: CASSSTGENSPLHF. The CDR3 DNA reads TGTGCCAGCAGTTCGACAGGCGAGAATTCACCCCTCCACTTT.

This clone appeared a few times. This sample also contains other DNA sequences that code for the same CDR3. J is TRBJ1-1 and V is TRBV6-5; D possibly corresponds to TRBD1 (5 bases). Trimming pared 2 bases from V and 4 bases from J, leaving 8 bases between. CDR1 MNHEY and CDR2 SVGAGI come from the germline V gene. CDR3 length: 13 amino acids. Here the CDR3 reads CASSYRGGTEAFF. In DNA form, the CDR3 reads TGTGCCAGCAGTTACCGTGGGGGCACTGAAGCTTTCTTT.